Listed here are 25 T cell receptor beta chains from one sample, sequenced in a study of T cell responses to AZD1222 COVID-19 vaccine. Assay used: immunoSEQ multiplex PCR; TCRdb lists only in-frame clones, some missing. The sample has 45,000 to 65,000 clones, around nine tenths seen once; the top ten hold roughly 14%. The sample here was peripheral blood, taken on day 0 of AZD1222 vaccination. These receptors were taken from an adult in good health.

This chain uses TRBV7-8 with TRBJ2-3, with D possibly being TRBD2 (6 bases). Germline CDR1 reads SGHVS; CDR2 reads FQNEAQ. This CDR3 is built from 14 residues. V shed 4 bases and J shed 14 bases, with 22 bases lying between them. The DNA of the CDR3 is TGTGCCAGCAGCTGGGGGGATGGCCTTTTCGGTCCGTATTTT. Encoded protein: CASSWGDGLFGPYF.

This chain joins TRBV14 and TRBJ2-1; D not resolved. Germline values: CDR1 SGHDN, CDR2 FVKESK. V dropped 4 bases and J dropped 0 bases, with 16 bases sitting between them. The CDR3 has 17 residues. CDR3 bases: TGTGCCAGCAGCCCCCCCCCGGAGCGAAACTCCTACAATGAGCAGTTCTTC. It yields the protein CASSPPPERNSYNEQFF.

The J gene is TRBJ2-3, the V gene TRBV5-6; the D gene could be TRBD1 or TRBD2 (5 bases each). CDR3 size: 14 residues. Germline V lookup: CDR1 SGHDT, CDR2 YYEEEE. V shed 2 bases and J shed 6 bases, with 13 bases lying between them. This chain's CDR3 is CASSFRDPWDTQYF. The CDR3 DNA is TGTGCCAGCAGCTTTAGGGACCCTTGGGATACGCAGTATTTT.

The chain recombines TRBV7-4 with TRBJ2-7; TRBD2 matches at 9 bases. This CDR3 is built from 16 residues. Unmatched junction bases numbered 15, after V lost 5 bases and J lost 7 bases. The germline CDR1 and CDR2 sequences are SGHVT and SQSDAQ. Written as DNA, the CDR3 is TGTGCCAGCAGCCCAGGGACTAGCCGTTGGGTGAGAGAGCAGTACTTC. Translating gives CASSPGTSRWVREQYF. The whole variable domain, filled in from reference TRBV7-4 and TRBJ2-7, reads GAGVSQSPRYKVAKRGRDVALRCDSISGHVTLYWYRQTLGQGSEVLTYSQSDAQRDKSGRPSGRFSAERPERSVSTLKIQRTEQGDSAVYLCASSPGTSRWVREQYFGPGTRLTVT.

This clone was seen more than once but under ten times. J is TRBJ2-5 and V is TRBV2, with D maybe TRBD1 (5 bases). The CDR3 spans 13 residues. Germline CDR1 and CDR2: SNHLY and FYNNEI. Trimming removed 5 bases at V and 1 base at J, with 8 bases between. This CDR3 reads CASSPDSQETQYF. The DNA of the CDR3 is TGTGCCAGCAGTCCCGACAGCCAAGAGACCCAGTACTTC.

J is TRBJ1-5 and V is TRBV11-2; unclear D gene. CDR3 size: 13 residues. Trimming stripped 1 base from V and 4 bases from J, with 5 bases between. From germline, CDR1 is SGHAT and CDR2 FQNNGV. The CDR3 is CASSLAGNQPQHF. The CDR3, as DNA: TGTGCCAGCAGCTTAGCTGGGAATCAGCCCCAGCATTTT.

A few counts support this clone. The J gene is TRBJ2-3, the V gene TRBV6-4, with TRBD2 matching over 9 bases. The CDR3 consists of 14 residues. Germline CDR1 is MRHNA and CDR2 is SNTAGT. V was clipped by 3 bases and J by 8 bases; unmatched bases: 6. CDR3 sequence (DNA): TGTGCCAGCAGTGAGCGGCTAGCGGGAAGTACGCAGTATTTT. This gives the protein CASSERLAGSTQYF.

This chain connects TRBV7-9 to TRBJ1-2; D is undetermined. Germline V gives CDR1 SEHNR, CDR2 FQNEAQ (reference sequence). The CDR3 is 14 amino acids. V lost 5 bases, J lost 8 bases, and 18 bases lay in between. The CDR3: CASSQPGRADGYTF. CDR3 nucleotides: TGTGCCAGCAGCCAACCTGGGAGGGCAGACGGCTACACCTTC.

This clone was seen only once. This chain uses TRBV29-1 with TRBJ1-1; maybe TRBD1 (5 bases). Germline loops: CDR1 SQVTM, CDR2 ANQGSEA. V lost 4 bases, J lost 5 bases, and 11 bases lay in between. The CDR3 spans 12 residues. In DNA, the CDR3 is TGCAGCGTTGGAGGGGTGGGAACTGAAGCTTTCTTT. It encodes CSVGGVGTEAFF.

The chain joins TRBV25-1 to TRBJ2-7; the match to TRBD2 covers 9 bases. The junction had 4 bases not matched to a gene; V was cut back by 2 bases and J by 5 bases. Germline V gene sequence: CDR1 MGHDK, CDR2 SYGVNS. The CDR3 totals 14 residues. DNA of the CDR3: TGTGCCAGCAGTGAAGATAGCGGGAGTCACGAGCAGTACTTC. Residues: CASSEDSGSHEQYF.

The CDR3 region is CASSLDRAATDTQYF. DNA of the CDR3: TGTGCCAGCAGCTTGGATCGGGCCGCTACAGATACGCAGTATTTT. The V gene is TRBV5-4, the J gene TRBJ2-3, with no clear D. CDR1 is SGHNT and CDR2 is YYREEE in the germline V gene (reference sequence). The CDR3 spans 15 residues. Trimming removed 0 bases from V and 3 bases from J, with 11 bases in between.

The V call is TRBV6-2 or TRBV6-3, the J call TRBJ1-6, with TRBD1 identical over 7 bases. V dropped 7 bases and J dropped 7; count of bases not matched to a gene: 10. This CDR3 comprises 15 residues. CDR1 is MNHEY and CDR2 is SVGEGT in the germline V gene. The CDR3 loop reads CASIPRGSKNSPLHF. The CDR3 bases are TGTGCCAGCATCCCCAGGGGGTCAAAAAATTCACCCCTCCACTTT.

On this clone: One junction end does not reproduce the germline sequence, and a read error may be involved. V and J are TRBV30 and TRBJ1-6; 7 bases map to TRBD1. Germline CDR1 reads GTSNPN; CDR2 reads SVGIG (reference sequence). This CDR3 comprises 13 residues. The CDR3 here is CARRGQGNSPLHF. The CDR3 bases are TGTGCCCGGAGGGGGCAGGGTAATTCACCCCTCCACTTT.

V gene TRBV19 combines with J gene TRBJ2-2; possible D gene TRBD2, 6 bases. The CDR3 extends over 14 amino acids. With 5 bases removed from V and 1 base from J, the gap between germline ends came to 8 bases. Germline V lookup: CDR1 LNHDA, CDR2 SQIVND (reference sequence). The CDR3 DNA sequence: TGTGCCAGTAGTCGGGGAGGGAACACCGGGGAGCTGTTTTTT. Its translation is CASSRGGNTGELFF.

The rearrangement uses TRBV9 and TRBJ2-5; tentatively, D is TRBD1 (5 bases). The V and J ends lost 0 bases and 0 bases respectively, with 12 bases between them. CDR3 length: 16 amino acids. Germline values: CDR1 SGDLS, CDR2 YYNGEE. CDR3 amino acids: CASSVGGALDQETQYF. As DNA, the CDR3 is TGTGCCAGCAGCGTAGGTGGGGCCCTGGACCAAGAGACCCAGTACTTC.

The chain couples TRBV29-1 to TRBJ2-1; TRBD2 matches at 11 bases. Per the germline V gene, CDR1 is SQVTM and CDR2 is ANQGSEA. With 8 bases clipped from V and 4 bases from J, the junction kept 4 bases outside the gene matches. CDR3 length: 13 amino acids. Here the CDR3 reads CSSGLAEYNEQFF. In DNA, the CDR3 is TGCAGCTCGGGACTAGCGGAGTACAATGAGCAGTTCTTC.

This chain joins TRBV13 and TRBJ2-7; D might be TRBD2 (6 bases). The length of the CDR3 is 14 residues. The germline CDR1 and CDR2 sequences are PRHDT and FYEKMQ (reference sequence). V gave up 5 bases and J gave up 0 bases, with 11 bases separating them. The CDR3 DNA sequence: TGTGCCAGCAGCCCCCGGGGGAACTCCTACGAGCAGTACTTC. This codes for CASSPRGNSYEQYF. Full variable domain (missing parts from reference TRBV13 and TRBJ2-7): AAGVIQSPRHLIKEKRETATLKCYPIPRHDTVYWYQQGPGQDPQFLISFYEKMQSDKGSIPDRFSAQQFSDYHSELNMSSLELGDSALYFCASSPRGNSYEQYFGPGTRLTVT.

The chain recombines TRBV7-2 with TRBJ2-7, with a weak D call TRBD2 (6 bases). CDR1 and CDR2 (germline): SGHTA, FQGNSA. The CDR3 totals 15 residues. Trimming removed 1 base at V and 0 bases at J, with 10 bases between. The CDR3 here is CASSLGGASSYEQYF. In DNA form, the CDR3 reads TGTGCCAGCAGCTTAGGCGGGGCTAGCTCCTACGAGCAGTACTTC.

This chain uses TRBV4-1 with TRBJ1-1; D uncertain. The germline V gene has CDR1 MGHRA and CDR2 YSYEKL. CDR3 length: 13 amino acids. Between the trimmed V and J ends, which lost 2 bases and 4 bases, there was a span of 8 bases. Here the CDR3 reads CASSQRMGTEAFF. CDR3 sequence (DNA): TGCGCCAGCAGCCAACGTATGGGCACTGAAGCTTTCTTT.

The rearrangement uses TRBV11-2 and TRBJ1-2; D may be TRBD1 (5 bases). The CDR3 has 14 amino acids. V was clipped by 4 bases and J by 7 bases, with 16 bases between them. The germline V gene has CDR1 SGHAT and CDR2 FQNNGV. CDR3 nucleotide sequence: TGTGCCAGCAGCTCCAACAGGAGGCCGGGTGGCTACACCTTC. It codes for CASSSNRRPGGYTF.

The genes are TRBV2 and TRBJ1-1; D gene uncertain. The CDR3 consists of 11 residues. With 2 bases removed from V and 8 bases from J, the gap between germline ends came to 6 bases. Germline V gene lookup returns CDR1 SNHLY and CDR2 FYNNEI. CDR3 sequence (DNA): TGTGCCAGCAGTGAAATTCGAGAAGCTTTCTTT. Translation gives CASSEIREAFF.

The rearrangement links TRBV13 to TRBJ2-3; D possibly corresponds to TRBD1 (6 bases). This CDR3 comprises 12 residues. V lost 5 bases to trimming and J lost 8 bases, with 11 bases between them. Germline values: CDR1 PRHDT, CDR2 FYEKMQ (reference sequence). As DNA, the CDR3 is TGTGCCAGCAGCCCAACAGGGCGTACGCAGTATTTT. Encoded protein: CASSPTGRTQYF.

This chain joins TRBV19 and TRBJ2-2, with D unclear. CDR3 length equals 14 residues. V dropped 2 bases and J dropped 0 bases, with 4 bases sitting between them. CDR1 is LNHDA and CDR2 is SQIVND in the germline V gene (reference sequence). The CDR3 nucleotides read TGTGCCAGTAGTATAAACGCGAACACCGGGGAGCTGTTTTTT. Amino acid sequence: CASSINANTGELFF.

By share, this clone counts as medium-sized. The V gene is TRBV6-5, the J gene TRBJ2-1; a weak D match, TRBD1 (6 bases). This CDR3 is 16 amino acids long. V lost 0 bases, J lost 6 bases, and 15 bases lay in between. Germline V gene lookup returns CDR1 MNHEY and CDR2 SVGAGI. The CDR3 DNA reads TGTGCCAGCAGTTACTCCGACAGGATAGTGATCAATGAGCAGTTCTTC. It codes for CASSYSDRIVINEQFF.

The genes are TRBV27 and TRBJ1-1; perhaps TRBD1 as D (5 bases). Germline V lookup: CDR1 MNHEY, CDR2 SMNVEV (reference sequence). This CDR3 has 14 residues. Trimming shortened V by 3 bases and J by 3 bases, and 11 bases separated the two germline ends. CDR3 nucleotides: TGTGCCAGCAGTTTGTGGGGCGAGGACACTGAAGCTTTCTTT. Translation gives CASSLWGEDTEAFF.